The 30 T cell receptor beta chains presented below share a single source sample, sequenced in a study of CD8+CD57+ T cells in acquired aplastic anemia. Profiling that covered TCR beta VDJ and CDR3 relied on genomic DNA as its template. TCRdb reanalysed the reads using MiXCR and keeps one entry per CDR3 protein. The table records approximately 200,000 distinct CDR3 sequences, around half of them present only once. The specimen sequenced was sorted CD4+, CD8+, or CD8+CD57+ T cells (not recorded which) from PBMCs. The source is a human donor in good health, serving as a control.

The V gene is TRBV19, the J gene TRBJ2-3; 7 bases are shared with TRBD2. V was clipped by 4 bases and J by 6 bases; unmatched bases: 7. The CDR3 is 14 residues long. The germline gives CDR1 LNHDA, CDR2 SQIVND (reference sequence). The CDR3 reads CASSRAGVRDTQYF. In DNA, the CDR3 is TGTGCCAGTAGTAGGGCGGGAGTGAGGGATACGCAGTATTTT.

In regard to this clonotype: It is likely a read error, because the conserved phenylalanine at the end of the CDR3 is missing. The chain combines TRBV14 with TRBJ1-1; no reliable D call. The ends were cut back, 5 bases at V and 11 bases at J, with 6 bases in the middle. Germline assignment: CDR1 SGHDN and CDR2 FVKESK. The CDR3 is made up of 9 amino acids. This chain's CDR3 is CASSGQAFS. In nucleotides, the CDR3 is TGTGCCAGCAGCGGGCAGGCTTTCTCT.

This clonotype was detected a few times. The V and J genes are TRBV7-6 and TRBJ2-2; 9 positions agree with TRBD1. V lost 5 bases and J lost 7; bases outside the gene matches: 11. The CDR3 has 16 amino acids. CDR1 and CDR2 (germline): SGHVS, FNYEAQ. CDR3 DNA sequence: TGTGCCAGCAGCCTATTAACAGGGGGCGCGAGCGGGGAGCTGTTTTTT. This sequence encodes CASSLLTGGASGELFF.

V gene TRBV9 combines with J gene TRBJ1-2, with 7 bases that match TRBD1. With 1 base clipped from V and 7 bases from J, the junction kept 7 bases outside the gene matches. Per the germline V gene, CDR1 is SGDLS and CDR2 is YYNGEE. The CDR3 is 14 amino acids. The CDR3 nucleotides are TGTGCCAGCAGCGTAACAACAGGGGAGGGTGGCTACACCTTC. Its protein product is CASSVTTGEGGYTF.

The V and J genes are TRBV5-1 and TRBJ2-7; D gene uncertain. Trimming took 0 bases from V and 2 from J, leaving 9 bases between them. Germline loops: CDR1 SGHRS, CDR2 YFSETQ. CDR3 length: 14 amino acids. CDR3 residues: CASSLGDTTYEQYF. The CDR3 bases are TGCGCCAGCAGCTTGGGTGACACCACCTACGAGCAGTACTTC.

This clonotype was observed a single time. In DNA, the CDR3 is TGTGCCAGCAGCTCCCGACAGGGGGCACTATATGGCTACACCTTC. Protein: CASSSRQGALYGYTF. J is TRBJ1-2 and V is TRBV7-2; 10 bases match TRBD1. The CDR3 runs 15 residues. Trimming at V came to 4 bases and at J to 5 bases, leaving 7 bases not matched to a gene. The germline V gene has CDR1 SGHTA and CDR2 FQGNSA. Full variable domain (rest looked up from reference TRBV7-2 and TRBJ1-2): GAGVSQSPSNKVTEKGKDVELRCDPISGHTALYWYRQSLGQGLEFLIYFQGNSAPDKSGLPSDRFSAERTGGSVSTLTIQRTQQEDSAVYLCASSSRQGALYGYTFGSGTRLTVV.

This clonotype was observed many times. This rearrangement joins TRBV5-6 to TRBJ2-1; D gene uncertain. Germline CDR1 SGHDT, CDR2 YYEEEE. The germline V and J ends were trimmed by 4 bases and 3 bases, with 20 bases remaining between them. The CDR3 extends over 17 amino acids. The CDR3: CASSATGVQALYNEQFF. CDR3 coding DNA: TGTGCCAGCAGCGCAACTGGTGTGCAGGCCCTCTACAATGAGCAGTTCTTC. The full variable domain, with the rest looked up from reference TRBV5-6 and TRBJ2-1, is DAGVTQSPTHLIKTRGQQVTLRCSPKSGHDTVSWYQQALGQGPQFIFQYYEEEERQRGNFPDRFSGHQFPNYSSELNVNALLLGDSALYLCASSATGVQALYNEQFFGPGTRLTVL.

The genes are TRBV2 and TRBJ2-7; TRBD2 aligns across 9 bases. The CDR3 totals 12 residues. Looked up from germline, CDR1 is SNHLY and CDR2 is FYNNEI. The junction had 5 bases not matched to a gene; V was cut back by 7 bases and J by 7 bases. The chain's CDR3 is CASNILAGEQYF. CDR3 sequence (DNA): TGTGCCAGCAACATTCTAGCGGGGGAGCAGTACTTC.

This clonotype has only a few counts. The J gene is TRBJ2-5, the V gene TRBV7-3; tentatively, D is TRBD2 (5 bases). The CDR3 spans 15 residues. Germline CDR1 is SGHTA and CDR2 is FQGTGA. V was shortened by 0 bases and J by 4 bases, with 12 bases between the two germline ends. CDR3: CASSLTTGMGETQYF. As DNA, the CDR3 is TGTGCCAGCAGCTTAACGACGGGGATGGGAGAGACCCAGTACTTC.

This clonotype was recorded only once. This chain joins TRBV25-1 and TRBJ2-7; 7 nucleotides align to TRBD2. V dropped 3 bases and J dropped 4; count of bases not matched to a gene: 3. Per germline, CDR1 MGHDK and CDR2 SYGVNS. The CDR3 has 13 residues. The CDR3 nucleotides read TGTGCCAGCAGTGATGGGGGGGGGTACGAGCAGTACTTC. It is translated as CASSDGGGYEQYF.

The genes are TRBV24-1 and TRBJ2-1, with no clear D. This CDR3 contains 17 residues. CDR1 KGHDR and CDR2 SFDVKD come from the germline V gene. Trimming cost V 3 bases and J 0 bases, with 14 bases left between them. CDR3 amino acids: CATSDPDSKSSYNEQFF. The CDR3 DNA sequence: TGTGCCACCAGTGATCCAGACTCCAAAAGCTCCTACAATGAGCAGTTCTTC.

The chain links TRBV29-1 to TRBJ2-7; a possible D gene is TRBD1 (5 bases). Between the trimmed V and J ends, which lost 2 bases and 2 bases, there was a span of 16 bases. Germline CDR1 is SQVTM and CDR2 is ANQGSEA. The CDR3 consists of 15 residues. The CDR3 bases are TGCAGCGTTGAACAGGGCCGGCCGGAAACCTACGAGCAGTACTTC. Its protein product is CSVEQGRPETYEQYF.

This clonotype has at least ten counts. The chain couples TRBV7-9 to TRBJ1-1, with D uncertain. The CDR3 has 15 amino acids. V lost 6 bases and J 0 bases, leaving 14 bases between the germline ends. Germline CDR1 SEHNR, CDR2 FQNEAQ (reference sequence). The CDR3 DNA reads TGTGCCAGCAGTCGAAGAAACCTCATGAACACTGAAGCTTTCTTT. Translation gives CASSRRNLMNTEAFF.

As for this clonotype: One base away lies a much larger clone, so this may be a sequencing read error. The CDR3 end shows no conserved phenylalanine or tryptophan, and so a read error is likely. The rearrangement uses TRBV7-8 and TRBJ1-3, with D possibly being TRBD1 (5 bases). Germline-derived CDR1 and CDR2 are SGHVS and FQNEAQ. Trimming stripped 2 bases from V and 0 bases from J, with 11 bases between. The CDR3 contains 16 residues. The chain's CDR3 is CASSLIDRDSGNTIYS. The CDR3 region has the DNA TGTGCCAGCAGCTTAATAGACAGAGACTCTGGAAACACCATATATTCT.

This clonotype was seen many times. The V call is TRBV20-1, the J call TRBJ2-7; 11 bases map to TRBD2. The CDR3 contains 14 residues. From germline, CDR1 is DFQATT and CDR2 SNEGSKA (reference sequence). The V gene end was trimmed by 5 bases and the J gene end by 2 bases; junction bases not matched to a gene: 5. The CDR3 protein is CSAPSGGITYEQYF. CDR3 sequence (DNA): TGCAGTGCTCCTAGCGGGGGGATAACCTACGAGCAGTACTTC.

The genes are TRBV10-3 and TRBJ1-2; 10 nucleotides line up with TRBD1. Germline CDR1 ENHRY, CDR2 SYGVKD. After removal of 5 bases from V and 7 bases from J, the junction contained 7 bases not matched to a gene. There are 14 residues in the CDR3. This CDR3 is CAISTRDRGAGYTF. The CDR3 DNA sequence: TGTGCCATCAGTACGAGGGACAGGGGTGCTGGCTACACCTTC.

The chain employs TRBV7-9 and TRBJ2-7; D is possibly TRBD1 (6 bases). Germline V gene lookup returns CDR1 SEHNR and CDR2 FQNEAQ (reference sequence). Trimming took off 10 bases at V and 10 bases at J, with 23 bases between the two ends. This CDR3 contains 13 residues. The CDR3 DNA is TGTGCCATTGGGCGGACAGCCCAAGAGACCCAGTACGTC. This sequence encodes CAIGRTAQETQYV.

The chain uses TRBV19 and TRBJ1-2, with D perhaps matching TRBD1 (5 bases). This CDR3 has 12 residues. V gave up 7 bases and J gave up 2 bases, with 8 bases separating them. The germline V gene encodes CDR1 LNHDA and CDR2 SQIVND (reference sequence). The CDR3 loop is CASTGQNYGYTF. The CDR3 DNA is TGTGCCAGTACGGGGCAAAACTATGGCTACACCTTC.

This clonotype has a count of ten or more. CDR3 DNA sequence: TGCGCCAGCAGCTTGAGTAGCGTCACTGAAGCTTTCTTT. Protein sequence: CASSLSSVTEAFF. The chain links TRBV5-1 to TRBJ1-1; unclear D gene. Germline assignment: CDR1 SGHRS and CDR2 YFSETQ. Trimming shortened V by 1 base and J by 4 bases, and 8 bases separated the two germline ends. The CDR3 is made up of 13 amino acids.

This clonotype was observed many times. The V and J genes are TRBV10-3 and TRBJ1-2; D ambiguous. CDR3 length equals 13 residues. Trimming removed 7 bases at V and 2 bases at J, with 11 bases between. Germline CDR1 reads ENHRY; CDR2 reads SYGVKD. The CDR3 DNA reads TGTGCCATCAACCAGGAAAGAAACTATGGCTACACCTTC. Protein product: CAINQERNYGYTF.

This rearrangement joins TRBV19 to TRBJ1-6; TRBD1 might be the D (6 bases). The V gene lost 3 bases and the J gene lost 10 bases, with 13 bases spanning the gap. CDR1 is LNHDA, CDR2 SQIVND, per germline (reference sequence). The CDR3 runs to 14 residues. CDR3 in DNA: TGTGCCAGTAGTATGACTACAGGGACGTCACCCCTCCACTTT. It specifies CASSMTTGTSPLHF.

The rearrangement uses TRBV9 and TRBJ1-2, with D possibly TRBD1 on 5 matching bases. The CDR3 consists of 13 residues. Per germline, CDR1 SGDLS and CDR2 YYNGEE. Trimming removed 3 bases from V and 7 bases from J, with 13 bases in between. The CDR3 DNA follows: TGTGCCAGCAGCGGGGATGGGGGAGGTGGCTACACCTTC. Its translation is CASSGDGGGGYTF.

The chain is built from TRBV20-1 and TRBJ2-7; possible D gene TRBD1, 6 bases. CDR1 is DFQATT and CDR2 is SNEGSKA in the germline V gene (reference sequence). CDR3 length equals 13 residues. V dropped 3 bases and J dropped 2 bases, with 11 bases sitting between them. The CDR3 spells CSARTGATYEQYF. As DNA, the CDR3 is TGCAGTGCTAGGACAGGTGCGACCTACGAGCAGTACTTC.

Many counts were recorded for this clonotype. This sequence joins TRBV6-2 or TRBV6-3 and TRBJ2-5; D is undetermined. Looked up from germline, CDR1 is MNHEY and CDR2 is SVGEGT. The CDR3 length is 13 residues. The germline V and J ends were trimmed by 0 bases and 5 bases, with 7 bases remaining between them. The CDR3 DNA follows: TGTGCCAGCAGTTACTCGAAGGTGGAGACCCAGTACTTC. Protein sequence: CASSYSKVETQYF.

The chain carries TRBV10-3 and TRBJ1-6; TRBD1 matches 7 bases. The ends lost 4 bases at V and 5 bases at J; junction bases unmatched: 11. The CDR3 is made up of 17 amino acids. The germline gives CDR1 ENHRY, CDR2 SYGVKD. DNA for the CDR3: TGTGCCATCAGTGGGGGGGACAGAGCGGTCGATAATTCACCCCTCCACTTT. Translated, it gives CAISGGDRAVDNSPLHF.

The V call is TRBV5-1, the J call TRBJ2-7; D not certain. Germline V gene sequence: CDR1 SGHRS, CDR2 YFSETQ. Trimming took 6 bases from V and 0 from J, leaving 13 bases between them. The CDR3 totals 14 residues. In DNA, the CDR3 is TGCGCCAGCAAAATGGTGGGCAGCTCCTACGAGCAGTACTTC. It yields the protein CASKMVGSSYEQYF. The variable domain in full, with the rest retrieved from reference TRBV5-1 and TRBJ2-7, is KAGVTQTPRYLIKTRGQQVTLSCSPISGHRSVSWYQQTPGQGLQFLFEYFSETQRNKGNFPGRFSGRQFSNSRSEMNVSTLELGDSALYLCASKMVGSSYEQYFGPGTRLTVT.

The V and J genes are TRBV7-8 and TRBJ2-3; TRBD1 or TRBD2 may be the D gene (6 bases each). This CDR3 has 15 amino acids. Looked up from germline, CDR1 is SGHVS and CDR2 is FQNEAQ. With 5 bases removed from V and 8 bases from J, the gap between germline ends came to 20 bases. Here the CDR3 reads CASSKTGTEGGTQYF. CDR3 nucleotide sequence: TGTGCCAGCAGCAAAACAGGGACGGAGGGGGGTACGCAGTATTTT.

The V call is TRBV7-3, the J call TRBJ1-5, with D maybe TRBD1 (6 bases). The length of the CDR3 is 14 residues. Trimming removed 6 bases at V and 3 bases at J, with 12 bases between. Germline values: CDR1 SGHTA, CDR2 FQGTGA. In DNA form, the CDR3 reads TGTGCCAGCAGTCGAGGACAGCTCAATCAGCCCCAGCATTTT. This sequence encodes CASSRGQLNQPQHF.

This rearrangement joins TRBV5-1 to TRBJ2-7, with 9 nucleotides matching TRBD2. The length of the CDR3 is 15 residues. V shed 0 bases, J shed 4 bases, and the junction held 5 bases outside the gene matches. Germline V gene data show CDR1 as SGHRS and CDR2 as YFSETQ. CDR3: CASSLEGSGGYEQYF. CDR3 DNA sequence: TGCGCCAGCAGCTTGGAGGGCAGCGGGGGGTACGAGCAGTACTTC.

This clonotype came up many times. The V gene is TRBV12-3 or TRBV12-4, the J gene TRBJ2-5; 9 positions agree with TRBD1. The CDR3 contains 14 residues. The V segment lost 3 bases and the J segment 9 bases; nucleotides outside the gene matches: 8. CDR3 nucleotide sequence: TGTGCCAGCAGTTTGCGGACAGGGGAGGGATCCCAGTACTTC. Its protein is CASSLRTGEGSQYF.